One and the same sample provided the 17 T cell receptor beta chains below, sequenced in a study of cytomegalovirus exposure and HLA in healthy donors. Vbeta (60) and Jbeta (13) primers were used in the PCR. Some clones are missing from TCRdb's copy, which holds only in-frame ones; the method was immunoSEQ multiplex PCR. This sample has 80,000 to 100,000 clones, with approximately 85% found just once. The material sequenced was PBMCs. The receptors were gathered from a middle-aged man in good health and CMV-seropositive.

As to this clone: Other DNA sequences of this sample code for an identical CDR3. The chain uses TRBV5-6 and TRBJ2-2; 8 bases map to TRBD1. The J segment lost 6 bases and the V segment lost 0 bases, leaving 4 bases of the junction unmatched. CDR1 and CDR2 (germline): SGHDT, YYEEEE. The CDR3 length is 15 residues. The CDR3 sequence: CASSLAPTGAGELFF. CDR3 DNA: TGTGCCAGCAGCTTGGCCCCGACAGGGGCCGGGGAGCTGTTTTTT.

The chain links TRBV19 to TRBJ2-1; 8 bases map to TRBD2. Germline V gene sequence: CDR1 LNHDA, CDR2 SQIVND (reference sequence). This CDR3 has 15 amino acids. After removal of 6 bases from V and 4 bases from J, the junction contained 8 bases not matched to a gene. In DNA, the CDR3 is TGTGCCAGTAGGGAGACTAGCGCGCCTTACAATGAGCAGTTCTTC. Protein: CASRETSAPYNEQFF. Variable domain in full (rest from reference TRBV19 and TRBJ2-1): DGGITQSPKYLFRKEGQNVTLSCEQNLNHDAMYWYRQDPGQGLRLIYYSQIVNDFQKGDIAEGYSVSREKKESFPLTVTSAQKNPTAFYLCASRETSAPYNEQFFGPGTRLTVL.

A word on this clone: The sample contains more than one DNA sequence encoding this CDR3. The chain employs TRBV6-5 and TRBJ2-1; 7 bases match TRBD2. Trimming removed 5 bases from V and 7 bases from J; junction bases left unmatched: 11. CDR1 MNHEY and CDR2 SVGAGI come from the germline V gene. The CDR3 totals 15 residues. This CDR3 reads CASSLAEPRDNEQFF. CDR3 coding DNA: TGTGCCAGCAGTCTAGCGGAGCCAAGAGATAATGAGCAGTTCTTC.

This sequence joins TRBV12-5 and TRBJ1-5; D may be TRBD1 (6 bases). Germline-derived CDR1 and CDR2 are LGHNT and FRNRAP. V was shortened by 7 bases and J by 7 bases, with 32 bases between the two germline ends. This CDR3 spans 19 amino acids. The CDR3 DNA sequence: TGTGCTAGTGTTTGGTTCCCCTCGGGGGGCAGGGGTTTCGGGCAGCCCCAGCATTTT. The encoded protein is CASVWFPSGGRGFGQPQHF.

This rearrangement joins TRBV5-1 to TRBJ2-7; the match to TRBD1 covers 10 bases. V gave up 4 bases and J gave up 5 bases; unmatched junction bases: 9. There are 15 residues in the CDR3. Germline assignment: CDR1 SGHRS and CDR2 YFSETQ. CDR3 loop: CASSPPGQGKNEQYF. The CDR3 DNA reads TGCGCCAGCAGCCCCCCGGGACAGGGGAAAAACGAGCAGTACTTC.

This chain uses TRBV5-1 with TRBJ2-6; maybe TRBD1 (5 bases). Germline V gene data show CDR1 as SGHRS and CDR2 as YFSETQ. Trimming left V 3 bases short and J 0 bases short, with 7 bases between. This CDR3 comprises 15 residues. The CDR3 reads CASSSTASGANVLTF. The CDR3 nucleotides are TGCGCCAGCAGCTCGACAGCCTCTGGGGCCAACGTCCTGACTTTC. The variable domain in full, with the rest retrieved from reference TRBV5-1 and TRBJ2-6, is KAGVTQTPRYLIKTRGQQVTLSCSPISGHRSVSWYQQTPGQGLQFLFEYFSETQRNKGNFPGRFSGRQFSNSRSEMNVSTLELGDSALYLCASSSTASGANVLTFGAGSRLTVL.

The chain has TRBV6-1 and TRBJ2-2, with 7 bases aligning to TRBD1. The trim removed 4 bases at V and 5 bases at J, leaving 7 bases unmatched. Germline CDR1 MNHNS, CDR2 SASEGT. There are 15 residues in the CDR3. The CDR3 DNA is TGTGCCAGCAGTGGACAGGGTTTGGGGACCGGGGAGCTGTTTTTT. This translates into CASSGQGLGTGELFF.

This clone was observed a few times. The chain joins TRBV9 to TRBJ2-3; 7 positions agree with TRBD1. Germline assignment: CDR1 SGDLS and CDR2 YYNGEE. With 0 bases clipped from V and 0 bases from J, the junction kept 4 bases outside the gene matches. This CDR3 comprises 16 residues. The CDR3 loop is CASSVVGQSSTDTQYF. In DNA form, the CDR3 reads TGTGCCAGCAGCGTAGTGGGACAGAGTAGCACAGATACGCAGTATTTT.

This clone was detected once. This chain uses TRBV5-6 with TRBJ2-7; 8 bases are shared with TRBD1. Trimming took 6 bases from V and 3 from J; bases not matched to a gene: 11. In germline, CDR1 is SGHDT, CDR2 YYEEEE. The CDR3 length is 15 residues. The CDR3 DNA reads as TGTGCCAGCATGAGACTGGGGACAGGCCACTACGAGCAGTACTTC. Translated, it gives CASMRLGTGHYEQYF.

CDR3 residues: CASSSQRNTIYF. The DNA of the CDR3 is TGTGCCAGCAGCTCACAGAGAAACACCATATATTTT. The chain links TRBV9 to TRBJ1-3, with unresolved D. V lost 4 bases to trimming and J lost 5 bases, with 7 bases between them. The CDR3 is made up of 12 amino acids. Per germline, CDR1 SGDLS and CDR2 YYNGEE.

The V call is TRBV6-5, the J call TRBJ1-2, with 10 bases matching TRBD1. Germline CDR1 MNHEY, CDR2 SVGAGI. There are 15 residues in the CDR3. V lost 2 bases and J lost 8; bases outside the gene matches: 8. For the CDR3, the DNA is TGTGCCAGCAGTTACACTACTGGACAGGGGGAGGGCTACACCTTC. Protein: CASSYTTGQGEGYTF.

The CDR3 here is CASSKCGTGGSSGANVLTF. Here the CDR3 DNA reads TGTGCCAGCAGCAAATGTGGGACAGGGGGGAGCTCTGGGGCCAACGTCCTGACTTTC. V gene TRBV21-1 combines with J gene TRBJ2-6; TRBD1 reflects the table's D call only, with no check against the DNA. TRBV21-1 constitutes a pseudogene. CDR3 length: 19 residues.

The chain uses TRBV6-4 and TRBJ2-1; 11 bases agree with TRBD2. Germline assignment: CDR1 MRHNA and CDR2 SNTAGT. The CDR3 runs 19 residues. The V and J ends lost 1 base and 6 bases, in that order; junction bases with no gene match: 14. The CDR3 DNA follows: TGTGCCAGCAGTGACTACCTTAGCGGGAGGGCCCGAGGCGGCAATGAGCAGTTCTTC. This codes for CASSDYLSGRARGGNEQFF.

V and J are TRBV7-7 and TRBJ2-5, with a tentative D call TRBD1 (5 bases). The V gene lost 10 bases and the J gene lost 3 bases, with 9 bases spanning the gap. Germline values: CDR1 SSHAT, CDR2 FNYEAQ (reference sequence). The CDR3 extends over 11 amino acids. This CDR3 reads CAIQTEETQYF. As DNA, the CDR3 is TGTGCCATCCAGACAGAAGAGACCCAGTACTTC.

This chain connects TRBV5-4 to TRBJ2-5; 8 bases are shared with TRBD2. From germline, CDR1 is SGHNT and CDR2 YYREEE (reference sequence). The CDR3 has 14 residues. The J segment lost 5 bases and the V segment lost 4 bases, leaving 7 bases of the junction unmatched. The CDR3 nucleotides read TGTGCCAGCAGCCCGGGACTAGAATGGGAGACCCAGTACTTC. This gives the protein CASSPGLEWETQYF.

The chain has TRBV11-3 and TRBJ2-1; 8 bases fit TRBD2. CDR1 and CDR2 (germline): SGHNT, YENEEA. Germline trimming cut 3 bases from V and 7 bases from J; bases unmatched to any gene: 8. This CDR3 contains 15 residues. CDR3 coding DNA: TGTGCCAGCAGCTTCACCAGCGGGAGTGAGAATGAGCAGTTCTTC. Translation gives CASSFTSGSENEQFF.

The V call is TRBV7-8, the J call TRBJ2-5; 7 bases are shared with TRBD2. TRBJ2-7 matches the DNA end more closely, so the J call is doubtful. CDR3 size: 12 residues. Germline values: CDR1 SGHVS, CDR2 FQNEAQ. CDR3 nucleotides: TGTGCTGCCAGCAACGGGGGGTTCGAGCAGTACTTC. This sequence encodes CAASNGGFEQYF.